The next 25 T cell receptor beta chains were all read from a single sample in a study of blood T cell repertoires in COVID-19. Profiled with immunoSEQ multiplex PCR; TCRdb holds only in-frame clones, not every one. The sample has approximately 76,000 clones, 86% seen once. Sequencing was done on a sample of peripheral blood. These receptors came from a man of 80 years or more in a cohort sampled during active COVID-19.

V usage is TRBV6-6 and J usage is TRBJ1-1; perhaps TRBD1 as D (5 bases). The CDR3 has 14 residues. V lost 7 bases, J lost 2 bases, and 14 bases lay in between. Per the germline V gene, CDR1 is MNHNY and CDR2 is SVGAGI (reference sequence). Here the CDR3 DNA reads TGTGCCAGCACGAAGGGGACTCAAAACACTGAAGCTTTCTTT. This gives the protein CASTKGTQNTEAFF.

V usage is TRBV5-1 and J usage is TRBJ2-6; weak D call: TRBD2 (5 bases). The CDR3 is 16 amino acids. Trimming removed 4 bases at V and 0 bases at J, with 11 bases between. From germline, CDR1 is SGHRS and CDR2 YFSETQ. The CDR3 reads CASSPGGDSGANVLTF. The CDR3, as DNA: TGCGCCAGCAGCCCCGGAGGTGACTCTGGGGCCAACGTCCTGACTTTC.

V is TRBV19 and J is TRBJ1-4, with D perhaps TRBD1 (6 bases). Trimming took off 4 bases at V and 7 bases at J, with 16 bases between the two ends. This CDR3 comprises 15 residues. Germline V gene sequence: CDR1 LNHDA, CDR2 SQIVND (reference sequence). DNA of the CDR3: TGTGCCAGTAGTAAGGGGGGGTGGACCGGTGAAAAACTGTTTTTT. Its translation: CASSKGGWTGEKLFF.

This chain connects TRBV7-3 to TRBJ2-2, with D perhaps TRBD1 (6 bases). The CDR3 is 16 amino acids. CDR1 is SGHTA, CDR2 FQGTGA, per germline. Trimming removed 5 bases at V and 4 bases at J, with 17 bases between. The CDR3 bases are TGTGCCAGCAGCCATCCAGGACAGTTTAGCACCGGGGAGCTGTTTTTT. Translation: CASSHPGQFSTGELFF.

This clone has only a few counts. The V and J genes are TRBV6-6 and TRBJ2-5; TRBD1 agrees at 9 bases. Per germline, CDR1 MNHNY and CDR2 SVGAGI (reference sequence). The CDR3 has 15 residues. J lost 4 bases, V lost 3 bases, and 6 bases had no gene match. CDR3 residues: CASSYRDRVTETQYF. The DNA for the CDR3 is TGTGCCAGCAGTTATCGGGACAGGGTTACAGAGACCCAGTACTTC.

There are a few counts of this clone. V gene TRBV18 combines with J gene TRBJ2-3; 7 bases fit TRBD2. The CDR3 has 12 residues. Germline V CDR1 and CDR2: KGHSH, LQKENI. V lost 10 bases to trimming and J lost 4 bases; unmatched junction nucleotides: 5. In nucleotides, the CDR3 is TGTGCCACCCGGGGGGAAGCAGATACGCAGTATTTT. Its protein is CATRGEADTQYF.

The chain recombines TRBV6-5 with TRBJ1-2; 10 nucleotides match TRBD1. V was clipped by 7 bases and J by 6 bases; unmatched bases: 5. The CDR3 consists of 13 residues. Germline V lookup: CDR1 MNHEY, CDR2 SVGAGI. The CDR3 reads CASTRQGADGYTF. CDR3 sequence (DNA): TGTGCCAGCACCCGACAGGGGGCGGATGGCTACACCTTC.

The chain links TRBV10-3 to TRBJ1-4; D gene unclear. Germline-derived CDR1 and CDR2 are ENHRY and SYGVKD. V was shortened by 3 bases and J by 7 bases, with 9 bases between the two germline ends. The CDR3 sequence is 13 residues long. As DNA, the CDR3 is TGTGCCATCAGTGAAAGCCCGTCTGAAAAACTGTTTTTT. This codes for CAISESPSEKLFF.

This chain joins TRBV24-1 and TRBJ2-5, with 7 bases lining up with TRBD2. Germline assignment: CDR1 KGHDR and CDR2 SFDVKD. The CDR3 length is 15 residues. V was clipped by 7 bases and J by 2 bases; unmatched bases: 9. The CDR3 here is CATREGGSGQETQYF. The DNA for the CDR3 is TGTGCCACCAGAGAGGGAGGGTCGGGGCAAGAGACCCAGTACTTC.

This clone was counted a few times. The V call is TRBV23-1, the J call TRBJ2-5; 7 bases match TRBD1. TRBV23-1 is classed as an ORF, of uncertain function. The CDR3 runs to 13 residues. The trim removed 8 bases at V and 1 base at J, leaving 4 bases unmatched. The CDR3 loop is CASFRDSQETQYF. Written as DNA, the CDR3 is TGCGCCAGCTTCCGGGACAGCCAAGAGACCCAGTACTTC.

V and J are TRBV12-1 and TRBJ2-7; no DNA check was done on the table's D call, TRBD1. TRBV12-1 is termed a pseudogene. CDR3 length: 16 amino acids. In DNA, the CDR3 is TGTGCCAGCAGCTTTCGGGACAGGGATAGATCCTACGAGCAGTACGTC. Protein sequence: CASSFRDRDRSYEQYV.

The gene calls are TRBV6-5 and TRBJ1-1, with 10 bases fitting TRBD1. Germline CDR1 is MNHEY and CDR2 is SVGAGI. V shed 6 bases, J shed 8 bases, and the junction held 6 bases outside the gene matches. The CDR3 length is 13 residues. This chain's CDR3 is CASRKTGGSEAFF. CDR3 nucleotides: TGTGCCAGCAGAAAGACAGGGGGCTCCGAAGCTTTCTTT.

CDR3 in amino acids: CASSPPTGSYEQYF. The CDR3 nucleotides are TGTGCCAGCTCACCACCGACAGGTTCCTACGAGCAGTACTTC. The chain combines TRBV18 with TRBJ2-7; possible D gene TRBD1, 6 bases. Trimming pared 0 bases from V and 1 base from J, leaving 7 bases between. Looked up from germline, CDR1 is KGHSH and CDR2 is LQKENI. The CDR3 has 14 amino acids.

The CDR3 DNA reads TGTGCCAGCAGATCTCGAGAGACCCAGTACTTC. This codes for CASRSRETQYF. This chain links TRBV12-3 or TRBV12-4 with TRBJ2-5; D is ambiguous. V lost 6 bases to trimming and J lost 4 bases, with 6 bases between them. CDR3 length: 11 residues.

The J gene is TRBJ1-1, the V gene TRBV6-6; TRBD1 matches 7 bases. Trimming removed 6 bases from V and 1 base from J; junction bases left unmatched: 5. The CDR3 has 14 amino acids. Germline CDR1 reads MNHNY; CDR2 reads SVGAGI (reference sequence). The CDR3: CASRPRQGNTEAFF. Here the CDR3 DNA reads TGTGCCAGCAGACCTCGACAGGGGAACACTGAAGCTTTCTTT.

The chain employs TRBV5-1 and TRBJ1-3, with D tentatively TRBD1 (5 bases). Germline V CDR1 and CDR2: SGHRS, YFSETQ. The CDR3 sequence is 15 residues long. The germline V and J ends were trimmed by 3 bases and 1 base, with 11 bases remaining between them. DNA for the CDR3: TGCGCCAGCAGCTATTCGGGGGGGTCTGGAAACACCATATATTTT. It specifies CASSYSGGSGNTIYF.

This sequence joins TRBV3-1 (or the pseudogene TRBV3-2) and TRBJ1-2; TRBD1 might be the D (5 bases). V dropped 0 bases and J dropped 4 bases, with 12 bases sitting between them. Germline loops: CDR1 LGHDT, CDR2 YNNKEL (reference sequence). The CDR3 covers 15 residues. The CDR3 sequence: CASSQDRGEAYGYTF. The CDR3 region has the DNA TGTGCCAGCAGCCAAGACCGGGGGGAGGCCTATGGCTACACCTTC.

J is TRBJ2-6 and V is TRBV5-8, with TRBD1 identical over 10 bases. V shed 4 bases, J shed 2 bases, and the junction held 9 bases outside the gene matches. The CDR3 is 18 residues long. Germline assignment: CDR1 SGHTS and CDR2 YDEGEE. The CDR3 DNA reads TGTGCCAGCAGCGATTGGACAGGGGGATCGGCTGGGGCCAACGTCCTGACTTTC. It is translated as CASSDWTGGSAGANVLTF. The full variable domain, with the rest looked up from reference TRBV5-8 and TRBJ2-6, is EAGVTQSPTHLIKTRGQQATLRCSPISGHTSVYWYQQALGLGLQFLLWYDEGEERNRGNFPPRFSGRQFPNYSSELNVNALELEDSALYLCASSDWTGGSAGANVLTFGAGSRLTVL.

This sequence joins TRBV11-2 and TRBJ1-3, with D hard to call. V lost 2 bases and J 0 bases, leaving 8 bases between the germline ends. The CDR3 covers 15 residues. CDR1 is SGHAT, CDR2 FQNNGV, per germline. DNA for the CDR3: TGTGCCAGCAGCTTACAAGCCGGCTCTGGAAACACCATATATTTT. It codes for CASSLQAGSGNTIYF.

The rearrangement joins TRBV3-1 (or the pseudogene TRBV3-2) to TRBJ2-7; 8 nucleotides agree with TRBD2. Germline assignment: CDR1 LGHDT and CDR2 YNNKEL (reference sequence). V trimming: 1 base; J trimming: 6 bases; junction bases outside the gene matches: 8. This CDR3 spans 15 amino acids. The CDR3 reads CASSQASGGATEQYF. The CDR3 nucleotides are TGTGCCAGCAGCCAAGCGTCCGGGGGGGCAACCGAGCAGTACTTC.

J is TRBJ2-5 and V is TRBV6-2 or TRBV6-3, with TRBD2 matching over 8 bases. This CDR3 spans 17 amino acids. V trimming: 2 bases; J trimming: 0 bases; junction bases outside the gene matches: 8. CDR1 and CDR2 (germline): MNHEY, SVGEGT. CDR3 nucleotide sequence: TGTGCCAGCAGTTACGGGGGTAGCGGGGCTTACCAAGAGACCCAGTACTTC. Amino acid sequence: CASSYGGSGAYQETQYF.

This chain joins TRBV27 and TRBJ2-1; no reliable D call. Germline-derived CDR1 and CDR2 are MNHEY and SMNVEV (reference sequence). The CDR3 consists of 8 residues. Between the trimmed V and J ends, which lost 5 bases and 15 bases, there was a span of 5 bases. This CDR3 is CASSLRFF. In nucleotides, the CDR3 is TGTGCCAGCAGTCTGCGGTTCTTC.

The chain couples TRBV18 to TRBJ2-3, with a possible D match to TRBD2 (6 bases). The V gene lost 2 bases and the J gene lost 2 bases, with 11 bases spanning the gap. This CDR3 comprises 15 residues. CDR1 and CDR2 (germline): KGHSH, LQKENI. The CDR3 nucleotides are TGTGCCAGCTCACCAGTGGGCGGGGACACAGATACGCAGTATTTT. This codes for CASSPVGGDTDTQYF.

The DNA of the CDR3 is TGTGCCAGCAGCCAAGCGACAGCCTACCAAGAGACCCAGTACTTC. Its protein is CASSQATAYQETQYF. V is TRBV3-1 (or the pseudogene TRBV3-2) and J is TRBJ2-5; D may be TRBD1 (5 bases). Germline assignment: CDR1 LGHDT and CDR2 YNNKEL (reference sequence). Between the trimmed V and J ends, which lost 1 base and 0 bases, there was a span of 9 bases. The CDR3 spans 15 residues.

The chain is built from TRBV3-1 (or the pseudogene TRBV3-2) and TRBJ1-2; 9 bases align to TRBD1. The CDR3 spans 13 residues. V dropped 5 bases and J dropped 7; count of bases not matched to a gene: 5. Germline V gene sequence: CDR1 LGHDT, CDR2 YNNKEL (reference sequence). CDR3 protein: CASSVQGASGYTF. The CDR3 DNA reads TGTGCCAGCAGCGTACAGGGGGCGAGTGGCTACACCTTC.